The 24 T cell receptor beta chains reported below all come from one sample, sequenced in a study of identical twins (dated by TCRdb to about 2016). Receptor amplification or capture employed 5' RACE. Reads for this sample came from an Illumina HiSeq 2000. The raw public data were reprocessed by TCRdb itself: fastp quality trimming at Q25, MiXCR clonotype calling, in-frame beta chains only. For every CDR3 protein sequence, its rows merge into one entry that carries the most common genes and DNA. The sample has some 240,000 distinct CDR3 sequences on record, roughly a tenth of them singletons. The top ten hold roughly 10% of the sample. Sequencing input: memory T cells sorted from blood. The cell subset or site tag for this specimen amounts to: CD45RO+ enriched T cells. The receptors come from a man aged 50-59 years in good health.

The sample holds a few counts of this clonotype. This chain connects TRBV10-3 to TRBJ2-5; TRBD1 matches at 11 bases. CDR3 length: 17 residues. Germline lookup yields CDR1 ENHRY and CDR2 SYGVKD. The junction had 12 bases not matched to a gene; V was cut back by 6 bases and J by 3 bases. CDR3 amino acids: CAISRTGGAISEETQYF. CDR3 coding DNA: TGTGCCATCAGCCGGACAGGGGGCGCGATTTCCGAAGAGACCCAGTACTTC.

The chain couples TRBV11-2 to TRBJ2-7; D may be TRBD1 (6 bases). Trimming took off 5 bases at V and 0 bases at J, with 23 bases between the two ends. Looked up from germline, CDR1 is SGHAT and CDR2 is FQNNGV. The CDR3 is made up of 18 amino acids. This chain's CDR3 is CASSDATSGTSGSYEQYF. The CDR3 bases are TGTGCCAGCAGCGATGCAACATCCGGGACATCTGGCTCCTACGAGCAGTACTTC.

This rearrangement joins TRBV10-3 to TRBJ2-6; 7 bases map to TRBD2. The CDR3 runs to 17 residues. From germline, CDR1 is ENHRY and CDR2 SYGVKD. Trimming at V came to 10 bases and at J to 1 base, leaving 13 bases not matched to a gene. In DNA, the CDR3 is TGTGCCACCAACCCAAGGGCGCGGGAGTCTGGGGCCAACGTCCTGACTTTC. Its translation: CATNPRARESGANVLTF.

This clonotype was picked up many times. The chain joins TRBV6-5 to TRBJ2-1, with TRBD2 as a possible D gene (6 bases). The CDR3 has 15 amino acids. Germline assignment: CDR1 MNHEY and CDR2 SVGAGI. Trimming removed 0 bases at V and 6 bases at J, with 12 bases between. In nucleotides, the CDR3 is TGTGCCAGCAGTTACTCCGCCCTAGCGAGCAATGAGCAGTTCTTC. Protein sequence: CASSYSALASNEQFF.

This clonotype was observed many times. J is TRBJ2-2 and V is TRBV27; D call uncertain. Trimming removed 2 bases at V and 2 bases at J, with 12 bases between. The CDR3 length is 16 residues. CDR1 is MNHEY, CDR2 SMNVEV, per germline (reference sequence). Written as DNA, the CDR3 is TGTGCCAGCAGTTTACCTGGCCATATAAACACCGGGGAGCTGTTTTTT. It is translated as CASSLPGHINTGELFF.

This clonotype was counted only a few times. The rearrangement joins TRBV18 to TRBJ1-3; D unclear. Trimming took 2 bases from V and 0 from J, leaving 11 bases between them. This CDR3 has 16 amino acids. The V gene's germline CDR1 is KGHSH and CDR2 LQKENI. Here the CDR3 reads CASSPWNSGSGNTIYF. In DNA, the CDR3 is TGTGCCAGCTCACCATGGAACTCCGGCTCTGGAAACACCATATATTTT. The complete variable domain, with remaining parts taken from reference TRBV18 and TRBJ1-3, reads NAGVMQNPRHLVRRRGQEARLRCSPMKGHSHVYWYRQLPEEGLKFMVYLQKENIIDESGMPKERFSAEFPKEGPSILRIQQVVRGDSAAYFCASSPWNSGSGNTIYFGEGSWLTVV.

The chain uses TRBV5-1 and TRBJ1-5; D not certain. V was pared by 0 bases and J by 3 bases, with 4 bases between. This CDR3 comprises 13 residues. Looked up from germline, CDR1 is SGHRS and CDR2 is YFSETQ. The CDR3 DNA is TGCGCCAGCAGCTTGGAAGTCAATCAGCCCCAGCATTTT. Amino acid sequence: CASSLEVNQPQHF.

This clonotype was seen only a few times. V usage is TRBV20-1 and J usage is TRBJ2-7, with 9 bases aligning to TRBD1. With V trimmed by 3 bases and J by 4 bases, 7 bases remained unmatched. Germline V gene lookup returns CDR1 DFQATT and CDR2 SNEGSKA (reference sequence). The CDR3 runs 14 residues. The CDR3 is CSARGTGGAYEQYF. CDR3 nucleotides: TGCAGTGCTAGGGGCACAGGGGGCGCGTACGAGCAGTACTTC.

Many counts were recorded for this clonotype. The V call is TRBV5-1, the J call TRBJ2-1; TRBD2 aligns across 11 bases. CDR3 size: 15 residues. With V trimmed by 1 base and J by 7 bases, 4 bases remained unmatched. The germline CDR1 and CDR2 sequences are SGHRS and YFSETQ. The CDR3, as DNA: TGCGCCAGCAGCTTGACTAGCGGGAGTAGGAATGAGCAGTTCTTC. It yields the protein CASSLTSGSRNEQFF.

This clonotype was picked up a small number of times. The chain is built from TRBV12-3 or TRBV12-4 and TRBJ1-2; 8 bases match TRBD1. The CDR3 is 17 amino acids. After removal of 2 bases from V and 4 bases from J, the junction contained 12 bases not matched to a gene. The DNA of the CDR3 is TGTGCCAGCAGTTTAAGGGTGGGGGACAGGACCTCCTATGGCTACACCTTC. This translates into CASSLRVGDRTSYGYTF.

This clonotype was found many times. The chain is built from TRBV20-1 and TRBJ2-1, with 8 bases lining up with TRBD2. Germline lookup yields CDR1 DFQATT and CDR2 SNEGSKA (reference sequence). The CDR3 extends over 15 amino acids. J gave up 6 bases and V 4 bases, and 11 bases lay outside the gene matches. The CDR3 protein is CSANPGLGIGNEQFF. Written as DNA, the CDR3 is TGCAGTGCTAACCCGGGACTAGGAATCGGCAATGAGCAGTTCTTC.

This clonotype was seen more than once but under ten times. The rearrangement uses TRBV2 and TRBJ2-2; D is possibly TRBD1 (7 bases). CDR1 SNHLY and CDR2 FYNNEI come from the germline V gene. This CDR3 has 21 amino acids. Deletions cut 0 bases from V and 0 bases from J, with 23 bases between. This CDR3 reads CASSEALRWQGGHANTGELFF. The CDR3 DNA is TGTGCCAGCAGTGAAGCGCTTCGGTGGCAGGGGGGCCACGCGAACACCGGGGAGCTGTTTTTT.

Ten or more counts support this clonotype. The chain links TRBV15 to TRBJ1-6; D uncertain. V lost 0 bases, J lost 7 bases, and 4 bases lay in between. This CDR3 is built from 13 residues. The germline gives CDR1 LNHNV, CDR2 YYDKDF (reference sequence). The CDR3: CATSREINSPLHF. The CDR3 DNA follows: TGTGCCACCAGCAGAGAGATAAATTCACCCCTCCACTTT.

This clonotype was seen repeatedly, ten times or more. The chain employs TRBV6-1 and TRBJ2-7; TRBD1 might be the D (6 bases). The CDR3 has 14 amino acids. The germline V gene encodes CDR1 MNHNS and CDR2 SASEGT. Trimming pared 9 bases from V and 2 bases from J, leaving 17 bases between. CDR3 sequence: CASVSGTLTYEQYF. The CDR3, as DNA: TGTGCCAGTGTCTCCGGGACACTTACCTACGAGCAGTACTTC.

V usage is TRBV12-3 or TRBV12-4 and J usage is TRBJ2-2; the D is unclear. This CDR3 has 13 residues. V dropped 4 bases and J dropped 7 bases, with 10 bases sitting between them. DNA for the CDR3: TGTGCCAGCAGTTCAAGGCCGGTCGGGGAGCTGTTTTTT. It translates to CASSSRPVGELFF.

This chain connects TRBV10-3 to TRBJ2-7; no clear D. Trimming removed 4 bases at V and 4 bases at J, with 23 bases between. Germline assignment: CDR1 ENHRY and CDR2 SYGVKD. CDR3 length equals 17 residues. CDR3 in DNA: TGTGCCATCAGTGGTCGCCGGCCCAGTGAGTTTAAGTACGAGCAGTACTTC. Its protein product is CAISGRRPSEFKYEQYF.

V and J are TRBV20-1 and TRBJ1-1; D not certain. V was trimmed by 1 base and J by 2 bases, leaving 11 bases between them. This CDR3 is built from 14 residues. CDR1 is DFQATT, CDR2 SNEGSKA, per germline (reference sequence). CDR3 nucleotide sequence: TGCAGTGCTAGAGCCCCGCCAGCCAACACTGAAGCTTTCTTT. Protein product: CSARAPPANTEAFF.

This clonotype showed up many times. The chain has TRBV4-2 and TRBJ2-3; TRBD2 matches 8 bases. The CDR3 contains 16 residues. V shed 0 bases and J 8 bases; nucleotides not matched to a gene: 10. Germline V CDR1 and CDR2: LGHNA, YNFKEQ. In nucleotides, the CDR3 is TGTGCCAGCAGCCAAGATCCAAGCGGGAGTTCCGCTACGCAGTATTTT. Translated: CASSQDPSGSSATQYF.

This clonotype was picked up a small number of times. V usage is TRBV29-1 and J usage is TRBJ1-4; D might be TRBD1 (5 bases). The germline V gene encodes CDR1 SQVTM and CDR2 ANQGSEA. V lost 4 bases and J lost 0, with 6 bases in between. This CDR3 is built from 13 residues. The CDR3 loop reads CSVVTATNEKLFF. The CDR3 nucleotides are TGCAGCGTTGTGACAGCAACTAATGAAAAACTGTTTTTT. Full variable domain (outside the CDR3, taken from reference TRBV29-1 and TRBJ1-4): SAVISQKPSRDICQRGTSLTIQCQVDSQVTMMFWYRQQPGQSLTLIATANQGSEATYESGFVIDKFPISRPNLTFSTLTVSNMSPEDSSIYLCSVVTATNEKLFFGSGTQLSVL.

In this sample, this clonotype turned up many times. The chain links TRBV28 to TRBJ2-1; D may correspond to TRBD1 or TRBD2 (5 bases each). This CDR3 contains 12 residues. Germline lookup yields CDR1 MDHEN and CDR2 SYDVKM. V dropped 1 base and J dropped 11 bases, with 9 bases sitting between them. In nucleotides, the CDR3 is TGTGCCAGCAGTTTATCGGGACGTCAGCAGTTCTTC. Protein: CASSLSGRQQFF.

This clonotype was observed at least ten times. V and J are TRBV5-1 and TRBJ2-2, with a tentative D call TRBD1 (6 bases). The CDR3 loop spans 15 amino acids. The germline CDR1 and CDR2 sequences are SGHRS and YFSETQ. V was cut by 3 bases and J by 1 base, with 10 bases left in between. DNA of the CDR3: TGCGCCAGCAGCTCGTCGACAGGGAACACCGGGGAGCTGTTTTTT. As protein: CASSSSTGNTGELFF.

The chain is built from TRBV20-1 and TRBJ1-3; D not certain. The CDR3 loop spans 17 amino acids. CDR1 is DFQATT and CDR2 is SNEGSKA in the germline V gene (reference sequence). The germline V and J ends were trimmed by 0 bases and 0 bases, with 15 bases remaining between them. The CDR3 region is CSARDNGGGFSGNTIYF. The CDR3 DNA sequence: TGCAGTGCTAGAGATAATGGAGGTGGTTTCTCTGGAAACACCATATATTTT.

At least ten counts were recorded for this clonotype. The rearrangement joins TRBV20-1 to TRBJ1-5, with D unclear. The germline V gene encodes CDR1 DFQATT and CDR2 SNEGSKA (reference sequence). CDR3 length: 14 amino acids. Trimming took 3 bases from V and 4 from J, leaving 13 bases between them. The CDR3 here is CSASREFGNQPQHF. In nucleotides, the CDR3 is TGCAGTGCTAGTCGCGAGTTCGGTAATCAGCCCCAGCATTTT.

This clonotype occurred a few times. The J gene is TRBJ2-7, the V gene TRBV4-2, with a possible D match to TRBD1 (5 bases). CDR1 and CDR2 (germline): LGHNA, YNFKEQ. CDR3 length: 13 amino acids. Between the trimmed V and J ends, which lost 3 bases and 3 bases, there was a span of 9 bases. The CDR3 here is CASSHDDSYEQYF. The CDR3 region has the DNA TGTGCCAGCAGCCACGATGACAGCTACGAGCAGTACTTC.